The source of this T cell receptor beta chain is a study of response to subunit inactivated influenza vaccine. TCRdb processed the RT-PCR reads anew with MiXCR; each CDR3 protein has one entry. Of 650,000 to 800,000 distinct CDR3 sequences in the sample, around 13% were seen once. As for this clonotype: Its antigen remains unidentified.

Study results and caveats: New T cells are recruited in small numbers by each seasonal influenza vaccination, according to the authors' suggestion.

V was shortened by 5 bases and J by 3 bases, with 16 bases between the two germline ends. The CDR3 loop spans 15 amino acids. Germline loops: CDR1 KGHSH, CDR2 LQKENI. The source of this sequence is a middle-aged man who received an inactivated influenza vaccine. The gene calls are TRBV18 and TRBJ2-5; a possible D gene is TRBD1 (6 bases). The input for sequencing was PBMCs from blood, taken 14 days before vaccination. CDR3 in DNA: TGTGCCAGCTCATTTCAGGGGCGCTTAGAAGAGACCCAGTACTTC. Encoded protein: CASSFQGRLEETQYF.